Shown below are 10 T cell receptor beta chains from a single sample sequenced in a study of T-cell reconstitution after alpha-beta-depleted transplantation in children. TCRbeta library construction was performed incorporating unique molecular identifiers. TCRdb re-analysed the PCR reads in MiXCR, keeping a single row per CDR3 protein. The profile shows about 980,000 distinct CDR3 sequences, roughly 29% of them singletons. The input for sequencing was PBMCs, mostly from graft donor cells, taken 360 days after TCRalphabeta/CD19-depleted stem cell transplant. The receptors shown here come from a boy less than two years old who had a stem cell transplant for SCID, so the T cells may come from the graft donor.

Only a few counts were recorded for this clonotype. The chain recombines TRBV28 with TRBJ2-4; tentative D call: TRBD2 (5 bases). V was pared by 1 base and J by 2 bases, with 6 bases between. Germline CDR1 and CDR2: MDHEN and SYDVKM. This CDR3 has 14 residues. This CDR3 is CASSLSGSKNIQYF. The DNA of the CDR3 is TGTGCCAGCAGTTTATCGGGATCCAAAAACATTCAGTACTTC.

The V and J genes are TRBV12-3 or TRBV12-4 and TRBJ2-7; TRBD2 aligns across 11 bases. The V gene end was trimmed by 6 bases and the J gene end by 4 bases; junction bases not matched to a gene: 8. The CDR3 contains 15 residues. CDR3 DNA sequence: TGTGCCAGCAGACACACTAGCGGGGGTTTGTACGAGCAGTACTTC. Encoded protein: CASRHTSGGLYEQYF.

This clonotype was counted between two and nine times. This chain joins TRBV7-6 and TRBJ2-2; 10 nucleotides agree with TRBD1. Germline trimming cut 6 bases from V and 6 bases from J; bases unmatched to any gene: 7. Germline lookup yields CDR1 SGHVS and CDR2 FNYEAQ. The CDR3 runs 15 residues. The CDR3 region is CASSRTGGFPGELFF. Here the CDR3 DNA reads TGTGCCAGCAGTAGGACAGGGGGGTTCCCCGGGGAGCTGTTTTTT.

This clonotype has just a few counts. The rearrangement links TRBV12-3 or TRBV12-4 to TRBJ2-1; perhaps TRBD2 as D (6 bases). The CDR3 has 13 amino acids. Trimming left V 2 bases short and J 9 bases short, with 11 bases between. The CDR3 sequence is CASSLSPGGEQFF. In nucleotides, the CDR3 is TGTGCCAGCAGTTTATCCCCCGGGGGTGAGCAGTTCTTC.

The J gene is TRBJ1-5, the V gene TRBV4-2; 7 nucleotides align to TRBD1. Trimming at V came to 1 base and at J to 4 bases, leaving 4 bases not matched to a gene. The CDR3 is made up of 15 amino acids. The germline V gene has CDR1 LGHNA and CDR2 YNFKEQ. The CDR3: CASSQALTGNQPQHF. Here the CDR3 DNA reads TGTGCCAGCAGCCAAGCCTTGACAGGGAATCAGCCCCAGCATTTT.

As DNA, the CDR3 is TGCGCCAGCAGCTTGGCTTGGAGCACAGATACGCAGTATTTT. It is translated as CASSLAWSTDTQYF. The chain recombines TRBV5-1 with TRBJ2-3; D ambiguous. Trimming pared 0 bases from V and 0 bases from J, leaving 5 bases between. The CDR3 covers 14 residues. CDR1 SGHRS and CDR2 YFSETQ come from the germline V gene.

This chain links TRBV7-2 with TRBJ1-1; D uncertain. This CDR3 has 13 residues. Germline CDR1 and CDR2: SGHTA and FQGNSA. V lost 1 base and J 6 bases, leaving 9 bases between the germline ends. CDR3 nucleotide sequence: TGTGCCAGCAGCTTAGGTAAGCTGGCTGAAGCTTTCTTT. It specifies CASSLGKLAEAFF.

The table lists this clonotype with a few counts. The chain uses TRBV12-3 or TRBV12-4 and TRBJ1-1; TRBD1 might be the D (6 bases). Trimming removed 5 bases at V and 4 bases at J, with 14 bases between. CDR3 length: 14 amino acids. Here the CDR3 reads CASSGRGGFTEAFF. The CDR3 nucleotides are TGTGCCAGCAGTGGCAGGGGAGGGTTCACTGAAGCTTTCTTT.

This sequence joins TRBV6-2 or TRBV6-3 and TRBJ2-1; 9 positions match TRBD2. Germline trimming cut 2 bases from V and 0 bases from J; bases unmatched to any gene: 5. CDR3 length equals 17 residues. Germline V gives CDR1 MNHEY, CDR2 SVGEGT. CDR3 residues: CASSYRAGGPSYNEQFF. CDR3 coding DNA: TGTGCCAGCAGTTACCGAGCGGGGGGACCCTCCTACAATGAGCAGTTCTTC.

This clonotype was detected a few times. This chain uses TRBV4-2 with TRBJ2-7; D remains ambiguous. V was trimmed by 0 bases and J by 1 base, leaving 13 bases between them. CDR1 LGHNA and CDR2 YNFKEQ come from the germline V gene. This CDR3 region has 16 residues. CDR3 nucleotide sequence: TGTGCCAGCAGCCAAGAGGCAGGTTTCTTTTCCTACGAGCAGTACTTC. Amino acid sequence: CASSQEAGFFSYEQYF.